Sequencing of this T cell receptor beta chain was carried out in a study of shared clonotypes between healthy human individuals (dated by TCRdb to 2020 to 2022). With regard to the full study: The cohort included three men and two women between 18 and 49 years of age. Per donor, three plates each were used for CD4 naive and CD4 memory, two for CD8 naive, and one for CD8 memory. Blood TCR repertoires of about five healthy adults were deeply sequenced to estimate repertoire size and the extent of clonotype sharing between individuals. To increase sequencing depth and limit assay-specific biases, TCR repertoire library preparation and sequencing were carried out by different laboratories using diverse techniques. Leukapheresis yielded between about 0.85 and 10 billion PBMCs per donor.

Note on this clone: Its antigen is unknown. Base quality data are lacking; no much larger clone is found one base away.

TCR CDR3 regions were amplified from genomic DNA by multiplex PCR using the deep immunoSEQ assay. Extracted genomic DNA from each cell subset was spread evenly across all wells of several immunoSEQ 96-well plates, with each plate serving as a replicate. Each replicate PCR for sorted subsets received around 0.2 ug genomic DNA, equal to about 30,000 T cell genomes. Purified libraries were quantified with a Qubit 3.0 fluorometer, sized on a Bioanalyzer 2100, and re-quantified with the KAPA Library Quantification kit. Every immunoSEQ 96-well plate was sequenced on a separate single-read 150-cycle Illumina NextSeq 550 flow cell. From the authors' description of their analysis: The immunoSEQ output contained only junctional sequences without quality scores, so filtering could not match that applied to full-length reads. To assign V/J genes and CDR3, sequences were annotated against IMGT germline references using PyIR, a Python wrapper for IgBLAST v1.9. Reads with weak V/J assignments (E-value above 1e-6), missing CDR3, stop codons, out-of-frame junctions, or ambiguous translated residues were removed. V3J clonotypes were defined as sequences sharing the same inferred V gene, J gene, and CDR3 amino acid sequence. Percentage overlap between repertoires was calculated by dividing the number of shared unique clonotypes by the size of the smaller repertoire. RTK rarefaction, the Chao1 estimator, and Recon v2.1 estimates of unobserved clonotypes were used to assess repertoire richness. OLGA was used to compute generation probabilities for all TCRbeta clonotypes that the gDNA method yielded from a handful of donors. TCRdb provides this immuneACCESS table in a form limited to in-frame rearrangements. Some clones are lacking; in checked studies, under half of them reflect an unresolved V gene, and why the rest are absent is not known. The DNA was the basis for D and trimming; V, J and clone size are from that table. The sample profile shows around 2.1 million clones; approximately 95% of them were found once. Roughly 0.13% of the sample is taken by the ten largest.

CDR1 and CDR2, per the germline V gene, are MDHEN and SYDVKM. Spanning cysteine to phenylalanine, the CDR3 consists of 12 amino acids. The CDR3 DNA has 36 bases and is translated from base 1. Trimming at the junction amounts to 6 bases on V and 3 bases on J, and the germline ends lie 8 bases apart. Paper-wide results and their limitations: Naive subsets generally had larger estimated clonotype richness than memory subsets did. Sampling was restricted to blood, and TCR repertoires in tissues likely differ from the TCR repertoires found in blood. Even with the large sequencing depth, rarefaction of the sorted-subset datasets indicated that sequencing was incomplete. Higher generation probabilities were observed for clonotypes shared by all four sorted-subset donors than for non-shared clonotypes. Because the study included a small number of donors, the genetic and exposure-history diversity represented was limited. Across a handful of donors, approximately 5% of naive CD4, roughly 3.8% of naive CD8, around 2.1% of memory CD4, and roughly 0.41% of memory CD8 clonotypes were shared. Pairwise subsampling indicated that sequencing depth was expected to affect the degree of clonotype sharing among donors.

The donors were healthy, HIV-negative adults with no recently reported acute infections or vaccinations. Every donor was a Caucasian adult living in Nashville, Tennessee, USA. Magnetic negative selection was used to enrich CD4+ T cells, after which naive cells were positively selected on CD45RA and the negative fraction became the memory subset. After blood collection by leukapheresis, PBMCs were isolated using Ficoll-Histopaque density gradient centrifugation and then cryopreserved in the vapor phase of liquid nitrogen. Analytical flow cytometry was used to check the purity and quantity of each magnetically sorted T cell population. Genomic DNA was isolated from every sorted fraction and measured by UV absorbance on a Nanodrop 2000c.

Sequencing was done on a sample of naive CD4+ T cells sorted from blood. This sample's cell subset or site label indicates: CD45RA+ positively selected. The receptor was derived from a man aged 18 to 29 in good health. The rearrangement combines TRBV28 with TRBJ1-1; the best D guess is TRBD1, with 5 bases matching. The bases are TGTGCCAGCAGACTACAGGACACTGAAGCTTTCTTT. Translated, this gives CASRLQDTEAFF.